The 4 T cell receptor beta chains listed next were all sequenced from one sample in a study of monozygotic twins with inflammatory bowel disease. From its re-call of the 5' RACE reads, TCRdb lists each CDR3 protein once, without DNA. In total, the table holds some 150,000 distinct CDR3 sequences. The sample taken for sequencing was blood. These receptors were obtained from a human donor with ulcerative colitis or Crohn's disease, or a healthy co-twin of an affected twin (not recorded which).

The chain combines TRBV7-9 with TRBJ2-7. This CDR3 region has 14 residues. The germline V gene has CDR1 SEHNR and CDR2 FQNEAQ (reference sequence). The CDR3 spells CASRPSTNPYEQYF.

This chain links TRBV12-3 or TRBV12-4 with TRBJ1-6; TCRdb's assignment of TRBD1 cannot be checked, as there is no DNA. This CDR3 is built from 15 residues. The CDR3: CASSPPGQDNSPLHF.

The rearrangement uses TRBV5-1 and TRBJ1-3. CDR1 is SGHRS and CDR2 is YFSETQ in the germline V gene. CDR3 length: 15 residues. CDR3 region: CASSLAPEGGNTIYF.

V is TRBV20-1 and J is TRBJ2-1; without DNA, the TCRdb call of TRBD2 cannot be checked. The CDR3 has 14 amino acids. Per the germline V gene, CDR1 is DFQATT and CDR2 is SNEGSKA (reference sequence). The chain's CDR3 is CSASWLAGDNEQFF.